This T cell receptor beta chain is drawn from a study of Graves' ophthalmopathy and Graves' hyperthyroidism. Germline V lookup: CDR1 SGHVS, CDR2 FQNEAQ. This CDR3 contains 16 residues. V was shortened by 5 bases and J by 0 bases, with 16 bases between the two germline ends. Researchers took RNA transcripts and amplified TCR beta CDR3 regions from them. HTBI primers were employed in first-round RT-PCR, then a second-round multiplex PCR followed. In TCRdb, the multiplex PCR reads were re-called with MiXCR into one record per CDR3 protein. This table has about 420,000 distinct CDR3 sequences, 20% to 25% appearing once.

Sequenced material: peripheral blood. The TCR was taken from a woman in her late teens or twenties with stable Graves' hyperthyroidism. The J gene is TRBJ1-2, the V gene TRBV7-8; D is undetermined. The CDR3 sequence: CASSPEVRLANYGYTF. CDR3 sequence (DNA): TGTGCCAGCAGCCCAGAGGTGCGTTTGGCTAACTATGGCTACACCTTC. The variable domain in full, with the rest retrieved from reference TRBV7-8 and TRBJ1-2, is GAGVSQSPRYKVAKRGQDVALRCDPISGHVSLFWYQQALGQGPEFLTYFQNEAQLDKSGLPSDRFFAERPEGSVSTLKIQRTQQEDSAVYLCASSPEVRLANYGYTFGSGTRLTVV.